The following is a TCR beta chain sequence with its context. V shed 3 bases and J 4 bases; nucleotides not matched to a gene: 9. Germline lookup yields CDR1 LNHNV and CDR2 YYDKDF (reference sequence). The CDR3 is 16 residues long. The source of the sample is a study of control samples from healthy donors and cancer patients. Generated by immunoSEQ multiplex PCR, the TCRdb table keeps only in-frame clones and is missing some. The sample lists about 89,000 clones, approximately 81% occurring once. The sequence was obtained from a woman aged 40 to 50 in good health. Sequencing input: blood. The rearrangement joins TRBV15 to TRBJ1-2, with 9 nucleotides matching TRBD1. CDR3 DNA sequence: TGTGCCACCAGCAGGGACAGGGGAGGGCTAAGCTATGGCTACACCTTC. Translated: CATSRDRGGLSYGYTF.